The 27 T cell receptor beta chains below all came from one sample that was sequenced in a study of T cells in Graves' hyperthyroidism and ophthalmopathy. From RNA transcripts, TCR beta CDR3 regions were amplified. First-round RT-PCR of the TCR CDR3 relied on the HTBI primer set. In TCRdb, the multiplex PCR reads were re-called with MiXCR into one record per CDR3 protein. Of fewer than 750,000 distinct CDR3 sequences listed, more than 14% are singletons. Sequencing input: blood. The receptors derive from a woman aged 50 to 60 with Graves' ophthalmopathy.

This clonotype was observed many times. V and J are TRBV4-2 and TRBJ2-7; 8 positions match TRBD1. The J segment lost 4 bases and the V segment lost 0 bases, leaving 8 bases of the junction unmatched. This CDR3 region has 16 residues. Germline CDR1 LGHNA, CDR2 YNFKEQ. The CDR3 DNA reads TGTGCCAGCAGCCAAGAGGACCGGGGACAGGTATACGAGCAGTACTTC. Its translation: CASSQEDRGQVYEQYF.

This clonotype was recorded at least ten times. This chain joins TRBV5-1 and TRBJ2-1; 13 nucleotides match TRBD2. This CDR3 contains 19 residues. The germline V gene has CDR1 SGHRS and CDR2 YFSETQ. The V gene end was trimmed by 0 bases and the J gene end by 4 bases; junction bases not matched to a gene: 10. The CDR3 DNA sequence: TGCGCCAGCAGCTTGGGTATCAGGACTAGCGGGAGTATGTACAATGAGCAGTTCTTC. It yields the protein CASSLGIRTSGSMYNEQFF.

This clonotype was detected many times. V is TRBV7-2 and J is TRBJ2-7; no definite D call. CDR1 and CDR2 (germline): SGHTA, FQGNSA. Trimming left V 5 bases short and J 3 bases short, with 14 bases between. The CDR3 is made up of 14 amino acids. This chain's CDR3 is CASSPTRIGYEQYF. CDR3 nucleotides: TGTGCCAGCAGCCCCACAAGGATTGGCTACGAGCAGTACTTC. The full variable domain, completed using reference TRBV7-2 and TRBJ2-7, is GAGVSQSPSNKVTEKGKDVELRCDPISGHTALYWYRQSLGQGLEFLIYFQGNSAPDKSGLPSDRFSAERTGGSVSTLTIQRTQQEDSAVYLCASSPTRIGYEQYFGPGTRLTVT.

This clonotype has at least ten counts. The chain employs TRBV7-6 and TRBJ2-3; 13 bases fit TRBD2. The V segment lost 5 bases and the J segment 2 bases; nucleotides outside the gene matches: 16. CDR3 length: 20 amino acids. From germline, CDR1 is SGHVS and CDR2 FNYEAQ. Here the CDR3 reads CASSRRGTSGTEGYTDTQYF. In DNA form, the CDR3 reads TGTGCCAGCAGCCGCAGGGGGACTAGCGGGACCGAGGGATACACAGATACGCAGTATTTT.

Ten or more counts support this clonotype. J is TRBJ2-7 and V is TRBV7-2; D is possibly TRBD1 or TRBD2 (6 bases each). V gave up 2 bases and J gave up 6 bases, with 8 bases separating them. The CDR3 spans 12 residues. From germline, CDR1 is SGHTA and CDR2 FQGNSA. CDR3 in DNA: TGTGCCAGCAGCTTATGGGGGGCCGAGCAGTACTTC. Protein product: CASSLWGAEQYF.

This clonotype was seen at least ten times. J is TRBJ2-3 and V is TRBV20-1; D may correspond to TRBD1 or TRBD2 (6 bases each). V lost 3 bases, J lost 2 bases, and 12 bases lay in between. This CDR3 is built from 14 residues. Looked up from germline, CDR1 is DFQATT and CDR2 is SNEGSKA (reference sequence). CDR3 nucleotide sequence: TGCAGTGCTAGGCGGGACACGCACACAGATACGCAGTATTTT. Translating it yields CSARRDTHTDTQYF.

This clonotype was counted at least ten times. This chain links TRBV28 with TRBJ1-2, with D unresolved. This CDR3 has 16 amino acids. Germline-derived CDR1 and CDR2 are MDHEN and SYDVKM. The V end was cut by 5 bases, the J end by 3 bases, with 19 bases between. The CDR3 here is CASSLGGGRRHYGYTF. In DNA form, the CDR3 reads TGTGCCAGCAGTCTAGGCGGAGGGAGGAGGCACTATGGCTACACCTTC.

This clonotype was seen ten or more times. This sequence joins TRBV11-3 and TRBJ2-1, with D perhaps matching TRBD2 (5 bases). V was trimmed by 5 bases and J by 8 bases, leaving 19 bases between them. Germline V gene data show CDR1 as SGHNT and CDR2 as YENEEA. The CDR3 contains 15 residues. CDR3 in DNA: TGTGCCAGCAGCATAACGAGCGGTAGCGTAGATGAGCAGTTCTTC. It specifies CASSITSGSVDEQFF.

This clonotype appeared a few times. This sequence may be a read error, since a much larger clone differs from it by one base. This likely comes from a read error, as the CDR3 has no conserved phenylalanine or tryptophan at its end. The CDR3 sequence: CASSPSSGSRDEQYL. The CDR3 DNA reads TGTGCCAGCAGCCCGTCTAGCGGGAGTCGCGACGAGCAGTACCTC. This chain connects TRBV7-3 to TRBJ2-7, with 10 nucleotides matching TRBD2. The V gene's germline CDR1 is SGHTA and CDR2 FQGTGA. The CDR3 loop spans 15 amino acids. V was pared by 5 bases and J by 5 bases, with 9 bases of the junction left unmatched.

This clonotype has just a few counts. The rearrangement uses TRBV6-1 and TRBJ2-3, with D uncertain. The V end was cut by 5 bases, the J end by 11 bases, with 14 bases between. The CDR3 is 12 residues long. CDR1 is MNHNS, CDR2 SASEGT, per germline. As DNA, the CDR3 is TGTGCCAGCAGTCCCTCGGCGATAGAGCAGTATTTT. Translation: CASSPSAIEQYF.

Details on this clonotype: A much larger clone is a single base away; this may be a read error. This chain links TRBV2 with TRBJ1-1; no definite D call. The CDR3 has 14 residues. In germline, CDR1 is SNHLY, CDR2 FYNNEI. CDR3 DNA: TGTGCCGGCAGTGGTAGTAGGGAATCGACTGAAGCTTTCTTT. Protein product: CAGSGSRESTEAFF.

V gene TRBV3-1 combines with J gene TRBJ2-1; no firm D call. The CDR3 length is 15 residues. Germline V gives CDR1 LGHDT, CDR2 YNNKEL (reference sequence). V lost 7 bases to trimming and J lost 12 bases, with 25 bases between them. CDR3: CASKTYGVGRIGQFF. CDR3 sequence (DNA): TGTGCCAGCAAGACCTATGGTGTGGGTCGGATCGGGCAGTTCTTC.

This clonotype has more than one count but fewer than ten. The chain uses TRBV6-5 and TRBJ2-6; 7 positions agree with TRBD2. J gave up 2 bases and V 2 bases, and 0 bases lay outside the gene matches. Looked up from germline, CDR1 is MNHEY and CDR2 is SVGAGI. CDR3 length: 15 residues. The CDR3 DNA is TGTGCCAGCAGTTACGCGGGAGCTGGGGCCAACGTCCTGACTTTC. This gives the protein CASSYAGAGANVLTF.

The gene calls are TRBV20-1 and TRBJ2-3; 11 positions match TRBD2. CDR1 and CDR2 (germline): DFQATT, SNEGSKA (reference sequence). The CDR3 runs 15 residues. Trimming took 3 bases from V and 6 from J; bases not matched to a gene: 8. CDR3: CSASLLAGVVDTQYF. The CDR3 nucleotides are TGCAGTGCTAGTCTACTAGCGGGAGTGGTGGATACGCAGTATTTT.

J is TRBJ2-2 and V is TRBV4-3; 8 nucleotides agree with TRBD2. Germline V lookup: CDR1 LGHNA, CDR2 YSLEER. V trimming: 1 base; J trimming: 3 bases; junction bases outside the gene matches: 4. The CDR3 has 16 residues. CDR3 DNA sequence: TGCGCCAGCAGCCAAGGATTAGCGGGATACACCGGGGAGCTGTTTTTT. Protein: CASSQGLAGYTGELFF.

Many counts were recorded for this clonotype. The chain recombines TRBV4-1 with TRBJ2-7; TRBD2 aligns across 12 bases. In germline, CDR1 is MGHRA, CDR2 YSYEKL. V lost 4 bases, J lost 1 base, and 8 bases stayed unmatched. The CDR3 length is 17 residues. The CDR3 region has the DNA TGCGCCAGCAGCCGTAGACTAGCGGGAGCCTTATCCTACGAGCAGTACTTC. It is translated as CASSRRLAGALSYEQYF.

The chain is built from TRBV5-5 and TRBJ1-2; D not resolved. The germline gives CDR1 SGHKS, CDR2 YYEKEE (reference sequence). The CDR3 has 13 amino acids. V lost 4 bases and J 6 bases, leaving 13 bases between the germline ends. The CDR3 is CASSGGNSNGYTF. In nucleotides, the CDR3 is TGTGCCAGCAGCGGCGGGAATTCCAATGGCTACACCTTC.

This clonotype was counted ten times or more. The V call is TRBV24-1, the J call TRBJ2-5, with 11 bases matching TRBD1. V was clipped by 0 bases and J by 14 bases; unmatched bases: 4. This CDR3 comprises 13 residues. Germline CDR1 and CDR2: KGHDR and SFDVKD. CDR3 sequence reads: CATSDLRDRGFYF. Here the CDR3 DNA reads TGTGCCACCAGTGATTTGCGGGACAGGGGGTTTTACTTC.

This clonotype was detected many times. The chain combines TRBV20-1 with TRBJ2-1; 9 nucleotides match TRBD1. CDR3 length: 15 amino acids. In germline, CDR1 is DFQATT, CDR2 SNEGSKA (reference sequence). J lost 6 bases, V lost 2 bases, and 8 bases had no gene match. In DNA, the CDR3 is TGCAGTGCTAGACTCCGGGACAGGGACACCAATGAGCAGTTCTTC. The encoded protein is CSARLRDRDTNEQFF.

This clonotype was seen more than once but under ten times. The J gene is TRBJ1-5, the V gene TRBV7-2, with D maybe TRBD1 (6 bases). The germline V gene encodes CDR1 SGHTA and CDR2 FQGNSA. V was shortened by 7 bases and J by 0 bases, with 16 bases between the two germline ends. This CDR3 comprises 16 residues. The CDR3 is CASTLLQGDSNQPQHF. In DNA, the CDR3 is TGTGCCAGCACCCTATTACAGGGTGATAGCAATCAGCCCCAGCATTTT.

This clonotype has ten or more counts. The chain has TRBV5-1 and TRBJ1-1; D gene unclear. The germline gives CDR1 SGHRS, CDR2 YFSETQ. V was clipped by 3 bases and J by 0 bases, with 9 bases between them. This CDR3 region has 14 residues. CDR3: CASSWTQMNTEAFF. CDR3 coding DNA: TGCGCCAGCAGCTGGACCCAGATGAACACTGAAGCTTTCTTT.

In its sample, this clonotype was seen many times. The chain carries TRBV27 and TRBJ2-3, with 7 bases identical to TRBD2. Germline trimming cut 2 bases from V and 4 bases from J; bases unmatched to any gene: 9. From germline, CDR1 is MNHEY and CDR2 SMNVEV (reference sequence). The CDR3 has 16 amino acids. The CDR3 here is CASSLLGGRSADTQYF. The CDR3, as DNA: TGTGCCAGCAGTTTACTTGGCGGGAGAAGCGCAGATACGCAGTATTTT.

This clonotype was counted many times. Here the CDR3 DNA reads TGCGCCAGCATTAGTATTCCGGGACAGGGGACCCACGAGCAGTACTTC. This gives the protein CASISIPGQGTHEQYF. The V gene is TRBV5-1, the J gene TRBJ2-7, with 10 bases lining up with TRBD1. Germline CDR1 SGHRS, CDR2 YFSETQ. The CDR3 length is 16 residues. With 6 bases clipped from V and 5 bases from J, the junction kept 14 bases outside the gene matches.

The rearrangement joins TRBV6-5 to TRBJ2-1, with D possibly TRBD2 on 5 matching bases. The length of the CDR3 is 13 residues. Germline V lookup: CDR1 MNHEY, CDR2 SVGAGI. The V end lost 0 bases, the J end lost 12 bases, and 12 bases lay between the germline ends. Written as DNA, the CDR3 is TGTGCCAGCAGTTACTCCGGGATTCCAGGGCAGTTCTTC. Translated, it gives CASSYSGIPGQFF.

This clonotype was counted at least ten times. V and J are TRBV28 and TRBJ1-1; D possibly corresponds to TRBD1 (6 bases). The CDR3 contains 16 residues. Trimming stripped 3 bases from V and 0 bases from J, with 14 bases between. CDR1 MDHEN and CDR2 SYDVKM come from the germline V gene. The CDR3 protein is CASSLYGDRMNTEAFF. The CDR3 nucleotides are TGTGCCAGCAGTTTGTATGGAGACAGGATGAACACTGAAGCTTTCTTT.

The chain's CDR3 is CASQGYNQPQHF. In DNA form, the CDR3 reads TGTGCCAGCCAGGGGTACAATCAGCCCCAGCATTTT. The chain carries TRBV11-1 and TRBJ1-5, with D possibly being TRBD1 (6 bases). Trimming left V 8 bases short and J 3 bases short, with 8 bases between. CDR1 is SGHAT, CDR2 FQDESV, per germline (reference sequence). The CDR3 spans 12 residues.

This clonotype showed up many times. The chain is built from TRBV9 and TRBJ2-7; D not certain. The length of the CDR3 is 14 residues. Germline CDR1 and CDR2: SGDLS and YYNGEE. V dropped 1 base and J dropped 0 bases, with 8 bases sitting between them. The CDR3 DNA reads as TGTGCCAGCAGCGTACTCGGCGTCTCCTACGAGCAGTACTTC. Translating it yields CASSVLGVSYEQYF.